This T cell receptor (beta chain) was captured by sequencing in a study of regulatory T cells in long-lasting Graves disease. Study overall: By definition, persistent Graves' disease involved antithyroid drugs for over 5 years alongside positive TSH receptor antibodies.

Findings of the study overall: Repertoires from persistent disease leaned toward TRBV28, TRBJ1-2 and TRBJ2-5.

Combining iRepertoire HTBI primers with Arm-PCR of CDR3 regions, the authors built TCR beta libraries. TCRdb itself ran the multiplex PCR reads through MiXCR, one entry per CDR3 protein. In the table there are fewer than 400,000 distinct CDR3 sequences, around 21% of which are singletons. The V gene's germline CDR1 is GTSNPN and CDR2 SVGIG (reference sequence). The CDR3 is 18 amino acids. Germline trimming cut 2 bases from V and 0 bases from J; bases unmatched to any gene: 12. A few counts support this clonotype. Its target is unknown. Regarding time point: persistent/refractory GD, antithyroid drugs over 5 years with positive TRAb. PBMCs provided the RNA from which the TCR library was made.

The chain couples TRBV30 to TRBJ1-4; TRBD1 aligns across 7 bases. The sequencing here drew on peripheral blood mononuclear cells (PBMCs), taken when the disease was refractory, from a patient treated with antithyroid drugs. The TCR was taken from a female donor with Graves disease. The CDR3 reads CAWSPLGQFSATNEKLFF. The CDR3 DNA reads TGTGCCTGGAGTCCTCTGGGACAGTTCTCAGCAACTAATGAAAAACTGTTTTTT.